Listed here are 14 T cell receptor beta chains from one sample, sequenced in a study of cytomegalovirus exposure and HLA in healthy donors. The PCR employed 60 Vbeta primers together with 13 Jbeta primers. The repertoire was sequenced with immunoSEQ multiplex PCR; TCRdb's copy has only in-frame clones and lacks some. The sample records about 120,000 clones, about 80% being singletons. Source material: PBMCs. These receptors all come from a female donor in good health and CMV-seronegative.

The V call is TRBV7-9, the J call TRBJ2-7; 11 bases agree with TRBD1. CDR1 is SEHNR, CDR2 FQNEAQ, per germline (reference sequence). The J segment lost 1 base and the V segment lost 5 bases, leaving 4 bases of the junction unmatched. The CDR3 length is 15 residues. Here the CDR3 DNA reads TGTGCCAGCAGCCCCGGGACAGGGGGATCCTACGAGCAGTACTTC. It encodes CASSPGTGGSYEQYF. Supplemented by reference TRBV7-9 and TRBJ2-7, the full variable domain reads DTGVSQNPRHKITKRGQNVTFRCDPISEHNRLYWYRQTLGQGPEFLTYFQNEAQLEKSRLLSDRFSAERPKGSFSTLEIQRTEQGDSAMYLCASSPGTGGSYEQYFGPGTRLTVT.

V and J are TRBV6-1 and TRBJ2-7; a possible D gene is TRBD1 (6 bases). Germline CDR1 and CDR2: MNHNS and SASEGT. Trimming stripped 6 bases from V and 5 bases from J, with 11 bases between. The CDR3 consists of 12 residues. Written as DNA, the CDR3 is TGTGCCAGCAGCCCTTACAGGGACGAGCAGTACTTC. The encoded protein is CASSPYRDEQYF.

This chain uses TRBV7-6 with TRBJ1-2; unclear D gene. Germline V CDR1 and CDR2: SGHVS, FNYEAQ. V lost 5 bases to trimming and J lost 0 bases, with 7 bases between them. The CDR3 spans 13 residues. CDR3 bases: TGTGCCAGCAGCGCCGGGACTAACTATGGCTACACCTTC. As protein: CASSAGTNYGYTF.

This sequence joins TRBV14 and TRBJ1-1; D might be TRBD1 (6 bases). V lost 1 base and J 10 bases, leaving 19 bases between the germline ends. Germline lookup yields CDR1 SGHDN and CDR2 FVKESK. The length of the CDR3 is 15 residues. The chain's CDR3 is CASSQVASRQATAFF. The CDR3 coding sequence is TGTGCCAGCAGCCAAGTCGCTTCAAGACAGGCGACAGCTTTCTTT.

In regard to this clone: Distinct nucleotide sequences in the sample also encode this CDR3. The chain is built from TRBV4-1 and TRBJ2-3; D remains unclear. Trimming pared 0 bases from V and 3 bases from J, leaving 7 bases between. From germline, CDR1 is MGHRA and CDR2 YSYEKL. There are 14 residues in the CDR3. The CDR3 nucleotides read TGCGCCAGCAGCCAAGACCCAGGAACAGATACGCAGTATTTT. Its translation is CASSQDPGTDTQYF.

The chain combines TRBV5-1 with TRBJ1-4; D might be TRBD1 (5 bases). The CDR3 has 18 residues. V lost 0 bases to trimming and J lost 1 base, with 16 bases between them. Germline V lookup: CDR1 SGHRS, CDR2 YFSETQ. For the CDR3, the DNA is TGCGCCAGCAGCTTGGCCGGGGGAGGGCAAGAAACTAATGAAAAACTGTTTTTT. Its protein is CASSLAGGGQETNEKLFF.

This sequence joins TRBV4-1 and TRBJ2-1, with TRBD2 identical over 9 bases. The V and J ends lost 0 bases and 4 bases, in that order; junction bases with no gene match: 19. Germline assignment: CDR1 MGHRA and CDR2 YSYEKL. CDR3 length: 21 amino acids. The chain's CDR3 is CASSQDGPAGGHNNRYNEQFF. Written as DNA, the CDR3 is TGCGCCAGCAGCCAAGATGGACCAGCGGGGGGCCATAACAATAGATACAATGAGCAGTTCTTC.

This rearrangement joins TRBV19 to TRBJ2-2, with no clear D. Trimming shortened V by 3 bases and J by 1 base, and 6 bases separated the two germline ends. CDR1 is LNHDA and CDR2 is SQIVND in the germline V gene (reference sequence). The CDR3 is 14 amino acids. The CDR3 DNA sequence: TGTGCCAGTAGTATGGGCAGGAACACCGGGGAGCTGTTTTTT. It specifies CASSMGRNTGELFF.

V and J are TRBV15 and TRBJ2-5; 9 bases map to TRBD1. The CDR3 runs 14 residues. Unmatched junction bases numbered 6, after V lost 8 bases and J lost 2 bases. The germline V gene encodes CDR1 LNHNV and CDR2 YYDKDF (reference sequence). CDR3 DNA sequence: TGTGCCACCCAGGCGGGACAGGGTCAAGAGACCCAGTACTTC. Amino acids: CATQAGQGQETQYF.

The chain employs TRBV27 and TRBJ1-5, with no clear D. Germline loops: CDR1 MNHEY, CDR2 SMNVEV (reference sequence). Trimming took off 3 bases at V and 5 bases at J, with 8 bases between the two ends. This CDR3 is built from 13 residues. CDR3 sequence (DNA): TGTGCCAGCAGTTTGAACAGCTATCAGCCCCAGCATTTT. Its protein product is CASSLNSYQPQHF.

This clone appeared a single time. The chain employs TRBV30 and TRBJ2-7, with 9 bases aligning to TRBD1. The CDR3 spans 15 residues. The junction had 11 bases not matched to a gene; V was cut back by 3 bases and J by 5 bases. Germline V lookup: CDR1 GTSNPN, CDR2 SVGIG (reference sequence). The CDR3 here is CAWRDAWDRVHEQYF. Here the CDR3 DNA reads TGTGCCTGGAGGGACGCCTGGGACAGGGTCCACGAGCAGTACTTC.

The chain couples TRBV6-1 to TRBJ2-5; TRBD1 aligns across 7 bases. Germline trimming cut 3 bases from V and 3 bases from J; bases unmatched to any gene: 4. This CDR3 region has 14 residues. The germline gives CDR1 MNHNS, CDR2 SASEGT. Here the CDR3 reads CASSERGREETQYF. In DNA, the CDR3 is TGTGCCAGCAGTGAGAGGGGGCGGGAAGAGACCCAGTACTTC.

The gene calls are TRBV7-8 and TRBJ2-7, with TRBD1 matching over 9 bases. The CDR3 consists of 16 residues. Germline values: CDR1 SGHVS, CDR2 FQNEAQ. V shed 6 bases and J 6 bases; nucleotides not matched to a gene: 15. The CDR3 protein is CASSSLGGTGRVEQYF. The CDR3 DNA reads as TGTGCCAGCAGTTCTTTAGGGGGGACAGGGCGGGTCGAGCAGTACTTC.

This chain connects TRBV6-1 to TRBJ2-5; D remains unclear. Between the trimmed V and J ends, which lost 1 base and 5 bases, there was a span of 11 bases. Germline V CDR1 and CDR2: MNHNS, SASEGT. The CDR3 consists of 14 residues. CDR3 sequence (DNA): TGTGCCAGCAGTGAAGTTGACCCCAGGGAGACCCAGTACTTC. Its translation: CASSEVDPRETQYF.